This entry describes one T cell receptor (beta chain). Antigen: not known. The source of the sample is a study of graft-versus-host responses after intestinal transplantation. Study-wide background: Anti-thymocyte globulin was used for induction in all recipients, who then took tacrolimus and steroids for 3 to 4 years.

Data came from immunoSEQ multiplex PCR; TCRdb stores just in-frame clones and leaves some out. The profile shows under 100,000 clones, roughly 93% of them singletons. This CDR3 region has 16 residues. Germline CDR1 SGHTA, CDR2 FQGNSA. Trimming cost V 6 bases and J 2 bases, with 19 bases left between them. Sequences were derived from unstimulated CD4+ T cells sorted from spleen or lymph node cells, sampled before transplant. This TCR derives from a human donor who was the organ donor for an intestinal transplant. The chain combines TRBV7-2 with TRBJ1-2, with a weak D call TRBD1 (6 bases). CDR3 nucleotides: TGTGCCAGCAGATTAACCCACAGGGACCTAAACTATGGCTACACCTTC. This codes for CASRLTHRDLNYGYTF.